The 5 T cell receptor beta chains below come from one sample, sequenced in a study of T-cell reconstitution after alpha-beta-depleted transplantation in children. Construction of the TCRbeta library involved unique molecular identifiers. In TCRdb, the PCR reads were re-called with MiXCR into one record per CDR3 protein. The sample shows around 2,800 distinct CDR3 sequences, 10% to 12% of them seen only once. Sequencing used PBMCs, mostly from graft donor cells, obtained 360 days after TCRalphabeta/CD19-depleted stem cell transplant. Source of these receptors: a patient between 2 and 9 years old who had a stem cell transplant for inherited bone marrow failure, so the T cells may come from the graft donor.

This clonotype was recorded many times. The chain employs TRBV4-3 and TRBJ2-5; TRBD2 aligns across 10 bases. This CDR3 has 14 residues. Unmatched junction bases numbered 4, after V lost 5 bases and J lost 4 bases. Germline CDR1 is LGHNA and CDR2 is YSLEER. The CDR3 DNA follows: TGCGCCAGCAGCAATAGCGGGGGGCGAGAGACCCAGTACTTC. This encodes CASSNSGGRETQYF.

The chain couples TRBV5-1 to TRBJ2-5; 8 bases line up with TRBD1. Trimming removed 2 bases from V and 5 bases from J; junction bases left unmatched: 5. The CDR3 spans 14 residues. CDR1 and CDR2 from the germline V gene are SGHRS and YFSETQ. CDR3 bases: TGCGCCAGCAGCTTACAGGGGGTGAAGGAGACCCAGTACTTC. Its translation is CASSLQGVKETQYF.

The V call is TRBV20-1, the J call TRBJ1-1; the match to TRBD1 covers 7 bases. There are 12 residues in the CDR3. Germline lookup yields CDR1 DFQATT and CDR2 SNEGSKA (reference sequence). The V gene end was trimmed by 6 bases and the J gene end by 1 base; junction bases not matched to a gene: 2. The DNA for the CDR3 is TGCAGTGCAGACAGGGCGAACACTGAAGCTTTCTTT. Its protein is CSADRANTEAFF.

This clonotype was seen many times. The chain has TRBV19 and TRBJ1-6; 9 bases match TRBD1. Germline CDR1 reads LNHDA; CDR2 reads SQIVND (reference sequence). The V segment lost 8 bases and the J segment 10 bases; nucleotides outside the gene matches: 18. The CDR3 spans 17 residues. The CDR3: CASGVPRQGVLGSPLHF. The CDR3 nucleotides read TGTGCCAGTGGGGTGCCGCGACAGGGGGTCTTAGGATCACCCCTCCACTTT.

This clonotype was observed many times. The CDR3 is CASSAGLATYNEQFF. CDR3 nucleotides: TGTGCCAGCAGTGCGGGACTAGCGACTTACAATGAGCAGTTCTTC. The chain uses TRBV12-3 or TRBV12-4 and TRBJ2-1; 10 bases agree with TRBD2. This CDR3 region has 15 residues. The V and J ends lost 5 bases and 4 bases, in that order; junction bases with no gene match: 5.